The clone carrying this TCR beta chain was observed a few times. What it recognizes is unknown. It was with a sample-barcoded 5' primer and a J-beta primer mix that a second PCR of about 6 to 12 cycles was run. MiXCR was run by TCRdb on the 5' RACE reads, yielding one entry per CDR3 protein. The sample comprises approximately 360,000 distinct CDR3 sequences, roughly half of which are singletons, and 51% rests with the top ten. The data belong to a study of blood T cells in healthy people across ages. Study-wide findings and caveats: With unsorted PBMCs, a conclusive comparison of naive versus antigen-experienced cells was not possible.

Total RNA, at least 5 micrograms per sample, came from PBMCs. Germline values: CDR1 LGHNA, CDR2 YNFKEQ. The CDR3 loop spans 15 amino acids. Trimming at V came to 0 bases and at J to 5 bases, leaving 6 bases not matched to a gene. This clonotype was obtained from a man aged 55 to 70 in good health. The sample comprised blood. The V and J genes are TRBV4-2 and TRBJ1-2; TRBD1 matches 7 bases. This chain's CDR3 is CASSQEASTGYGYTF. CDR3 nucleotides: TGTGCCAGCAGCCAAGAGGCCTCGACAGGGTATGGCTACACCTTC.